This T cell receptor delta chain was captured in a study of gamma-delta chains in newborns, infants, children. The wider study: Microbial exposure reportedly drives polyclonal innate γδ T cell expansion after birth.

The CDR3 runs to 16 residues. CDR1 and CDR2 (germline): GEAIGNYY, EKD. TCRdb used CATT to re-call clones from the reads. The data contain some 5,000 delta-chain clones, over 3% of them seen just once; the ten biggest clones take up roughly 15%. With respect to this clone: Given a far larger clone just one base away, this is likely a sequencing read error.

This clonotype was sampled from a child who was a newborn, infant or young child, either healthy, febrile or measles-vaccinated (not recorded which). The chain employs TRDV2 and TRDJ2; 11 bases line up with TRDD3. The sample comprised blood. The CDR3 nucleotides are TGTGCCCGTGACATACTGGGGGATACTTTGACAGCACAACTCTTCTTT. Protein product: CARDILGDTLTAQLFF.